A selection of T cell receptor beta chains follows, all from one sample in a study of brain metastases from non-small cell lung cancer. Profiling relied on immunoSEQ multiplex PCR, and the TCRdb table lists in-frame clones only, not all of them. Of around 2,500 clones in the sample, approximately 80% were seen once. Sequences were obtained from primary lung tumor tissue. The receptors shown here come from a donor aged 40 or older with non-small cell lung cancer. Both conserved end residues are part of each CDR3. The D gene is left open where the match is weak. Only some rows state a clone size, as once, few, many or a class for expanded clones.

CASRPLAGGYNEQFF,TGTGCCAGCAGACCCCTAGCGGGGGGCTACAATGAGCAGTTCTTC,TRBV6-5,TRBJ2-1,TRBD2,once
CASSYRQGGDSPLHF,TGTGCCAGCAGTTACCGACAGGGCGGGGATTCACCCCTCCACTTT,TRBV6-5,TRBJ1-6,TRBD1,-
CASSLSIDTQYF,TGTGCCAGCAGTCTTAGCATAGATACGCAGTATTTT,TRBV12-3/TRBV12-4,TRBJ2-3,-,-
CASSLVGAGETQYF,TGTGCCAGCAGCTTAGTGGGAGCCGGAGAGACCCAGTACTTC,TRBV7-2,TRBJ2-5,-,-
CASSYSFTGQETQYF,TGTGCCAGCAGTTACTCGTTCACAGGCCAAGAGACCCAGTACTTC,TRBV6-2/TRBV6-3,TRBJ2-5,-,-
CATWTGDSNQPQHF,TGTGCCACCTGGACAGGGGACAGCAATCAGCCCCAGCATTTT,TRBV24-1,TRBJ1-5,TRBD1,few
CAISAAGAEWGNEQFF,TGTGCCATCAGTGCAGCGGGCGCGGAGTGGGGTAATGAGCAGTTCTTC,TRBV10-3,TRBJ2-1,-,-
CASSTGQGVSYEQYF,TGTGCCAGTAGTACTGGACAGGGGGTCTCCTACGAGCAATACTTC,TRBV19,TRBJ2-7,TRBD1,-
CASNLAGANLNTEAFF,TGTGCCAGCAACTTAGCGGGGGCAAATCTGAACACTGAAGCTTTCTTT,TRBV7-6,TRBJ1-1,-,-
CASSPTEPISSYNSPLYF,TGTGCCAGCAGCCCGACGGAACCCATTAGCTCCTATAATTCACCCCTCTACTTT,TRBV7-2,TRBJ1-6,-,-
CAISPSGGNTDTQYF,TGTGCCATCAGCCCTAGCGGGGGTAACACAGATACGCAGTATTTT,TRBV10-3,TRBJ2-3,TRBD2,-
CASSLRTTNTDTQYF,TGTGCCAGCAGCCTCAGGACTACTAACACAGATACGCAGTATTTT,TRBV7-3,TRBJ2-3,-,large
CASRDSLAYEQYF,TGTGCCAGCCGGGACTCCCTGGCCTACGAGCAGTACTTC,TRBV7-9,TRBJ2-7,-,-
CASSYEVSNQPQHF,TGTGCCAGCAGTTACGAGGTTAGCAATCAGCCCCAGCATTTT,TRBV6-2/TRBV6-3,TRBJ1-5,-,-
CARSDYQETQYF,TGTGCCAGATCGGACTATCAAGAGACCCAGTACTTC,TRBV2,TRBJ2-5,-,-
CASSTTGPRRVSPLHF,TGTGCCAGCAGTACCACCGGACCGCGGCGGGTTTCACCCCTCCACTTT,TRBV28,TRBJ1-6,-,-
CASRGDTIEAFF,TGTGCCAGCAGGGGAGACACGATTGAAGCTTTCTTT,TRBV12-3/TRBV12-4,TRBJ1-1,-,-
CASSIRDLPLHF,TGTGCCAGCAGTATCCGGGATTTACCCCTCCACTTT,TRBV5-4,TRBJ1-6,-,-
CVSSLQGNYGYTF,TGTGTCAGCAGCTTGCAGGGCAACTATGGCTACACCTTC,TRBV5-8,TRBJ1-2,-,-
CASSLGTGGEYF,TGTGCCAGCAGCTTAGGGACAGGGGGCGAGTATTTT,TRBV7-9,TRBJ2-3,TRBD1,-
CASSQTRDRDSPLHF,TGCGCCAGCAGCCAGACTCGGGACAGGGATTCACCCCTCCACTTT,TRBV4-3,TRBJ1-6,TRBD1,-
CASSLGAGASDTQYF,TGTGCCAGCAGCTTAGGAGCGGGGGCCTCAGATACGCAGTATTTT,TRBV7-2,TRBJ2-3,TRBD2,-
CASSIRDTREQFF,TGTGCCAGTAGTATTCGGGACACGCGTGAGCAGTTCTTC,TRBV19,TRBJ2-1,-,-
CASNAGTENSPLHF,TGCGCCAGTAACGCCGGGACGGAAAATTCACCCCTCCACTTT,TRBV5-1,TRBJ1-6,-,once
CASSVGDPSTDTQYF,TGCGCCAGCAGTGTCGGCGACCCCAGCACAGATACGCAGTATTTT,TRBV5-1,TRBJ2-3,-,-
CASSPGRMDTGELFF,TGTGCCAGCAGCCCTGGACGGATGGACACCGGGGAGCTGTTTTTT,TRBV5-4,TRBJ2-2,-,-
CASSEPPGTGLNTIYF,TGTGCCAGCAGTGAACCTCCCGGGACAGGCCTAAACACCATATATTTT,TRBV27,TRBJ1-3,TRBD1,-
CASSLGGTNTGELFF,TGTGCCAGCAGCTTGGGGGGGACGAACACCGGGGAGCTGTTTTTT,TRBV5-6,TRBJ2-2,-,once
CASSLQAGAGETQYF,TGTGCCAGCAGCCTCCAAGCGGGGGCCGGAGAGACCCAGTACTTC,TRBV9,TRBJ2-5,TRBD2,once
CASSHEGADEKLFF,TGTGCCAGCTCACACGAGGGGGCTGACGAAAAACTGTTTTTT,TRBV18,TRBJ1-4,TRBD1,-
CASSVDSGQAETQYF,TGTGCCAGCAGCGTAGACTCAGGGCAAGCGGAGACCCAGTACTTC,TRBV9,TRBJ2-5,-,-
CASSIRDSNQPQHF,TGTGCCAGTAGTATAAGGGACAGCAATCAGCCCCAGCATTTT,TRBV19,TRBJ1-5,-,-
CASSFYNMGTEAFF,TGTGCCAGCAGCTTTTACAACATGGGGACTGAAGCTTTCTTT,TRBV5-6,TRBJ1-1,-,-
CASSATDTQYF,TGTGCCAGCAGCGCCACAGATACGCAGTATTTT,TRBV9,TRBJ2-3,-,large
CASSPLNTGELFF,TGCGCCAGCAGCCCCCTAAACACCGGGGAGCTGTTTTTT,TRBV4-1,TRBJ2-2,-,-
CASRIGTGGQPQHF,TGTGCCAGTAGGATTGGGACAGGGGGTCAGCCCCAGCATTTT,TRBV19,TRBJ1-5,TRBD1,-
CASSFLGAYEQYF,TGTGCCAGCAGCTTTCTCGGGGCCTACGAGCAGTACTTC,TRBV7-2,TRBJ2-7,-,-
CASRDGETQYF,TGTGCCAGCCGCGATGGGGAGACCCAGTACTTC,TRBV12-3/TRBV12-4,TRBJ2-5,-,-
CATSANGQVGEQFF,TGTGCCACCAGTGCCAACGGACAGGTCGGTGAGCAGTTCTTC,TRBV24-1,TRBJ2-1,TRBD1,-
CASSRNRDTEAFF,TGTGCCAGCAGCCGAAACAGGGACACTGAAGCTTTCTTT,TRBV3-1/TRBV3-2,TRBJ1-1,-,-
CASGLEGETQYF,TGTGCTAGTGGTTTGGAGGGGGAGACCCAGTACTTC,TRBV12-5,TRBJ2-5,-,-
CSADLYGGIYF,TGCAGTGCCGACCTCTACGGCGGCATATATTTT,TRBV20-1,TRBJ1-3,-,-